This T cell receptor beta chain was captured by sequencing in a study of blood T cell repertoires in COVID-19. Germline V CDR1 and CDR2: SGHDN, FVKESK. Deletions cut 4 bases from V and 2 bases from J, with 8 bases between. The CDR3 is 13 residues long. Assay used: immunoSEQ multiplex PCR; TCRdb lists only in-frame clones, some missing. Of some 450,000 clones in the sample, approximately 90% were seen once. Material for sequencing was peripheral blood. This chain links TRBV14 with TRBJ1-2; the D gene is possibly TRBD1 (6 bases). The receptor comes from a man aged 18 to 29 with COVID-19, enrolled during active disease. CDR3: CASSPDRNYGYTF. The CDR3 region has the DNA TGTGCCAGCAGCCCGGACAGAAACTATGGCTACACCTTC.